This T cell receptor beta chain derives from a study of T cell responses to AZD1222 COVID-19 vaccine. Whole-study context: Whether given at about 4 or about 12 weeks, second doses were pooled. Study-level results: Reportedly, nearly half the spike-specific TCRs target unmutated variant regions.

For this clone: The antigen remains unidentified.

The repertoire was sequenced with immunoSEQ multiplex PCR; TCRdb's copy has only in-frame clones and lacks some. Among about 120,000 clones listed, 70% to 90% were seen once. CDR1 and CDR2 from the germline V gene are GTSNPN and SVGIG (reference sequence). The CDR3 loop spans 16 amino acids. V was clipped by 1 base and J by 0 bases, with 15 bases between them. The source is an adult in good health. Specimen: peripheral blood, collected on day 0 of AZD1222 vaccination. The chain links TRBV30 to TRBJ1-1; possibly TRBD1 for D (6 bases). CDR3 DNA sequence: TGTGCCTGGAGTGACCCTCGGACAGCTATGAACACTGAAGCTTTCTTT. It is translated as CAWSDPRTAMNTEAFF.